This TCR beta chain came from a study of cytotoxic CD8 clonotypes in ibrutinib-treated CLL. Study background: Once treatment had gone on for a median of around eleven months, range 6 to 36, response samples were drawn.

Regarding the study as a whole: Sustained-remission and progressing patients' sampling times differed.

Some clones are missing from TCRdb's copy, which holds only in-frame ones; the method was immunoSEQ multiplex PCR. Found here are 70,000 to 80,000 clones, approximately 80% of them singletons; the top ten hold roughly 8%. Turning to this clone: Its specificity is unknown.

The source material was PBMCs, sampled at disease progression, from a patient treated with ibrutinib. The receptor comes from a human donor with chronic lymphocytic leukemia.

CDR3 DNA sequence: TGTGCCTGGAACCGACTAGCGGGGTCCACAGATACGCAGTATTTT. This encodes CAWNRLAGSTDTQYF. This chain connects TRBV30 to TRBJ2-3; 11 bases fit TRBD2. With V trimmed by 4 bases and J by 2 bases, 5 bases remained unmatched. Germline-derived CDR1 and CDR2 are GTSNPN and SVGIG (reference sequence). The CDR3 consists of 15 residues. Full variable domain (missing parts from reference TRBV30 and TRBJ2-3): SQTIHQWPATLVQPVGSPLSLECTVEGTSNPNLYWYRQAAGRGLQLLFYSVGIGQISSEVPQNLSASRPQDRQFILSSKKLLLSDSGFYLCAWNRLAGSTDTQYFGPGTRLTVL.